This TCR beta chain originates from a study of blood T cell repertoires in COVID-19. Study at large: Some COVID-19 samples were acute and others convalescent; all came from the United States, Italy and Spain.

Some clones are missing from TCRdb's copy, which holds only in-frame ones; the method was immunoSEQ multiplex PCR. The sample includes approximately 170,000 clones, 80% to 90% seen only once; the top ten take under 9.5%. J was trimmed by 6 bases and V by 6 bases; bases with no gene match: 11. This CDR3 is 15 amino acids long. Germline assignment: CDR1 MNHEY and CDR2 SVGAGI. What was sequenced was peripheral blood. The chain has TRBV6-5 and TRBJ1-1, with 9 nucleotides matching TRBD1. The source is a man between 50 and 59 years old with active or convalescent COVID-19. The CDR3 spells CASRDSRDRVSEAFF. The CDR3 bases are TGTGCCAGCAGAGATTCCCGGGACAGGGTGTCTGAAGCTTTCTTT.